This T cell receptor (beta chain) was recovered during a study of shared clonotypes between healthy human individuals. On the study more broadly: The donors, a couple of women and a few men, were aged 18 to 49.

Germline CDR1 and CDR2: SGHTS and YDEGEE. Unmatched junction bases numbered 13, after V lost 4 bases and J lost 0 bases. The CDR3 covers 19 residues. Unsorted PBMC DNA underwent sequencing on ten immunoSEQ deep assay plates. As handled by the study authors: Filtering differed because ImmunoSEQ produced junction-only sequences that carried no quality scores. Clones were sequenced by immunoSEQ multiplex PCR, and TCRdb holds only the in-frame ones, with some missing. Clone size and the V and J calls come from that table; the DNA yielded D and trimming. The sample gives about 510,000 clones, approximately 79% of which show up once; roughly an eighth is in the top ten.

V and J are TRBV5-8 and TRBJ2-3, with 11 positions matching TRBD2. The clonotype comes from a woman aged 40 to 49 in good health. Some clones in this sample may be carry-over from other donors' samples. Source material: PBMCs. CDR3 nucleotide sequence: TGTGCCAGCAGCCTGGGGACTAGCGGAAACCTGAGAAGCACAGATACGCAGTATTTT. It is translated as CASSLGTSGNLRSTDTQYF.